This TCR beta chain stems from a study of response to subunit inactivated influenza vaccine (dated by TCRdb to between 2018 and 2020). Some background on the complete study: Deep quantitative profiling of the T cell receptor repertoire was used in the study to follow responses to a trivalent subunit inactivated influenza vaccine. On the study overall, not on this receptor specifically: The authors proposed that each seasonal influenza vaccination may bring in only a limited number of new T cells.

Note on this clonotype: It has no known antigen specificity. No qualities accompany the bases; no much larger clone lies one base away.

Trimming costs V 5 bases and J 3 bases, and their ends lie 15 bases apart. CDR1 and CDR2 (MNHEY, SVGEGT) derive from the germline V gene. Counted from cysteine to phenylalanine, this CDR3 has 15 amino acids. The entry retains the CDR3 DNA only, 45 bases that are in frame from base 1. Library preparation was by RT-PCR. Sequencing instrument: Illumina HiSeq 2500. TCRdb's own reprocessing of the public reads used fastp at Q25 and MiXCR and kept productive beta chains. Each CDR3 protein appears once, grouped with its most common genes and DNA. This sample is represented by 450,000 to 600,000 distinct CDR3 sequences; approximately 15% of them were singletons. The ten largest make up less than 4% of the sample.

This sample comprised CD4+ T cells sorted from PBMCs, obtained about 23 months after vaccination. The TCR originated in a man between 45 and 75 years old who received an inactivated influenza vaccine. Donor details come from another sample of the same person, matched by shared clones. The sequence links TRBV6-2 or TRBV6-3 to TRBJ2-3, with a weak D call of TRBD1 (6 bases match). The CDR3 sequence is CASSRDTLITDTQYF. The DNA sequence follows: TGTGCCAGCAGTCGGGACACCCTGATAACAGATACGCAGTATTTT.